This TCR beta chain was captured in a study of CD8+CD57+ T cells in acquired aplastic anemia. Study-level background: On average, sorted CD4+ and CD8+ cells gave roughly 3 ug of DNA. Healthy donors averaged around 10 million reads for CD4+ cells.

Per germline, CDR1 LGHNT and CDR2 FRNRAP. CDR3 size: 15 residues. V shed 4 bases and J shed 6 bases, with 18 bases lying between them. This clonotype was seen ten or more times. The antigen remains undetermined. Researchers used genomic DNA as the template to profile TCR beta VDJ and CDR3. From the reads, TCRdb called clonotypes with MiXCR, one entry per CDR3 protein. The top ten clones hold roughly 8.1% of a sample with over 100,000 distinct CDR3 sequences, 41% of them seen once. Study observations and caveats: Between the patient and control groups, CD8+ Simpson's diversity did not differ significantly. A set of around 30 CD8+ CDR3 sequences was shared between patients and controls, and these sequences appeared highly expressed in patients.

The chain employs TRBV12-5 and TRBJ1-2, with TRBD1 as a possible D gene (5 bases). The sequence came from a human donor in good health, serving as a control. The sequencing sample was made of sorted CD4+, CD8+, or CD8+CD57+ T cells (not recorded which) from PBMCs. The DNA for the CDR3 is TGTGCTAGTGGTTCAAGACAGCAAGATGAGGATGGCTACACCTTC. Protein product: CASGSRQQDEDGYTF.